A single sample is the source of the 32 T cell receptor beta chains below, sequenced in a study of T-cell memory formation after mild COVID-19. TCRdb ran MiXCR on the 5' RACE reads and lists one entry per CDR3 protein. This sample carries 100,000 to 150,000 distinct CDR3 sequences, roughly 6.2% of them seen once, and the ten largest clones take 2% to 2.5%. The sequenced sample consisted of PBMCs or a T cell subset sorted from them (not recorded which). All receptors derive from an adult woman who had mild COVID-19 (a few samples of this study predate the infection). Cell type and time point are not known.

This clonotype has a count of ten or more. V usage is TRBV7-3 and J usage is TRBJ2-1; the match to TRBD1 covers 8 bases. CDR3 length equals 15 residues. Germline V lookup: CDR1 SGHTA, CDR2 FQGTGA. V dropped 5 bases and J dropped 3; count of bases not matched to a gene: 6. The CDR3 region has the DNA TGTGCCAGCAGCCTCCAGGGGGCCTACTACAATGAGCAGTTCTTC. Its protein is CASSLQGAYYNEQFF.

In this sample, this clonotype turned up many times. The chain combines TRBV11-2 with TRBJ2-7; D remains ambiguous. The V gene lost 2 bases and the J gene lost 0 bases, with 11 bases spanning the gap. Per the germline V gene, CDR1 is SGHAT and CDR2 is FQNNGV. The CDR3 sequence is 15 residues long. The CDR3 nucleotides are TGTGCCAGCAGCTTATTAACCATCCCCTCCTACGAGCAGTACTTC. Translation: CASSLLTIPSYEQYF.

This clonotype was counted at least ten times. This chain joins TRBV7-9 and TRBJ2-7; 10 bases align to TRBD1. Germline lookup yields CDR1 SEHNR and CDR2 FQNEAQ (reference sequence). After removal of 3 bases from V and 2 bases from J, the junction contained 7 bases not matched to a gene. This CDR3 region has 16 residues. This chain's CDR3 is CASSFDKGQGTYEQYF. CDR3 nucleotides: TGTGCCAGCAGCTTCGACAAGGGACAGGGGACCTACGAGCAGTACTTC.

This clonotype was recorded many times. V and J are TRBV7-2 and TRBJ1-2; possible D gene TRBD1, 5 bases. CDR3 length: 16 residues. Trimming pared 3 bases from V and 4 bases from J, leaving 18 bases between. Looked up from germline, CDR1 is SGHTA and CDR2 is FQGNSA. CDR3 sequence reads: CASSFRQGAISYGYTF. In DNA form, the CDR3 reads TGTGCCAGCAGCTTCCGGCAGGGCGCGATTAGCTATGGCTACACCTTC.

This chain joins TRBV5-1 and TRBJ2-6; D may be TRBD2 (5 bases). The germline gives CDR1 SGHRS, CDR2 YFSETQ. The CDR3 contains 18 residues. V gave up 3 bases and J gave up 0 bases, with 16 bases separating them. The CDR3 loop is CASSWEGLLSSGANVLTF. The CDR3 bases are TGCGCCAGCAGCTGGGAAGGACTCCTGTCCTCTGGGGCCAACGTCCTGACTTTC.

V gene TRBV7-2 combines with J gene TRBJ2-7, with 7 bases aligning to TRBD2. After removal of 4 bases from V and 2 bases from J, the junction contained 11 bases not matched to a gene. Germline-derived CDR1 and CDR2 are SGHTA and FQGNSA. The CDR3 runs 16 residues. The CDR3 region has the DNA TGTGCCAGCAGCTCTAGACGAGTGGGAGGGCCCTACGAGCAGTACTTC. Its protein is CASSSRRVGGPYEQYF.

The table lists this clonotype with a few counts. The chain uses TRBV5-1 and TRBJ2-2; TRBD1 matches at 10 bases. Germline trimming cut 2 bases from V and 1 base from J; bases unmatched to any gene: 2. CDR1 is SGHRS, CDR2 YFSETQ, per germline. CDR3 size: 16 residues. The CDR3 loop is CASSFRTGGNTGELFF. In DNA form, the CDR3 reads TGCGCCAGCAGCTTCCGGACAGGGGGGAACACCGGGGAGCTGTTTTTT.

The chain recombines TRBV12-3 or TRBV12-4 with TRBJ1-1; perhaps TRBD1 as D (6 bases). The CDR3 length is 14 residues. V lost 5 bases, J lost 5 bases, and 15 bases lay in between. CDR3 nucleotide sequence: TGTGCCAGCAGTCCCCAACAGGGAGGGACTGAAGCTTTCTTT. It specifies CASSPQQGGTEAFF.

This clonotype has more than one count but fewer than ten. V gene TRBV7-2 combines with J gene TRBJ1-3; D unclear. Per germline, CDR1 SGHTA and CDR2 FQGNSA. V dropped 4 bases and J dropped 0 bases, with 10 bases sitting between them. This CDR3 has 15 residues. CDR3 region: CASSSARHSGNTIYF. The DNA for the CDR3 is TGTGCCAGCAGCTCCGCCCGGCACTCTGGAAACACCATATATTTT.

The sample holds many counts of this clonotype. The CDR3, as DNA: TGCGCCAGCAGCGCAAGGACGGATCCCTCCTACGAGCAGTACTTC. Protein product: CASSARTDPSYEQYF. J is TRBJ2-7 and V is TRBV5-1, with D unclear. Trimming took 4 bases from V and 0 from J, leaving 14 bases between them. Germline V gene data show CDR1 as SGHRS and CDR2 as YFSETQ. CDR3 size: 15 residues. Based on the CDR3 plus reference TRBV5-1 and TRBJ2-7, the full variable domain is KAGVTQTPRYLIKTRGQQVTLSCSPISGHRSVSWYQQTPGQGLQFLFEYFSETQRNKGNFPGRFSGRQFSNSRSEMNVSTLELGDSALYLCASSARTDPSYEQYFGPGTRLTVT.

At least ten counts were recorded for this clonotype. The chain uses TRBV20-1 and TRBJ2-3; TRBD1 matches 8 bases. The germline V gene has CDR1 DFQATT and CDR2 SNEGSKA (reference sequence). Germline trimming cut 3 bases from V and 1 base from J; bases unmatched to any gene: 6. This CDR3 contains 15 residues. The CDR3 sequence: CSASSDRGGTDTQYF. In DNA form, the CDR3 reads TGCAGTGCTAGCTCCGACAGGGGAGGCACAGATACGCAGTATTTT.

This clonotype was seen a handful of times. The chain carries TRBV24-1 and TRBJ2-1; 7 positions match TRBD2. V lost 4 bases and J lost 3; bases outside the gene matches: 8. CDR1 and CDR2 from the germline V gene are KGHDR and SFDVKD. This CDR3 is built from 16 residues. The CDR3 is CATSDVSGIGYNEQFF. DNA for the CDR3: TGTGCCACCAGTGACGTGAGCGGGATAGGCTACAATGAGCAGTTCTTC.

The chain employs TRBV7-9 and TRBJ1-2; 9 bases match TRBD1. Germline values: CDR1 SEHNR, CDR2 FQNEAQ (reference sequence). The CDR3 is 13 amino acids. V lost 8 bases, J lost 2 bases, and 3 bases stayed unmatched. The CDR3 here is CASDRGINYGYTF. The CDR3 region has the DNA TGTGCCAGCGACAGGGGGATAAACTATGGCTACACCTTC.

This clonotype showed up many times. The chain couples TRBV7-2 to TRBJ2-2; D ambiguous. The length of the CDR3 is 14 residues. Germline assignment: CDR1 SGHTA and CDR2 FQGNSA. V was pared by 2 bases and J by 3 bases, with 7 bases between. In DNA form, the CDR3 reads TGTGCCAGCAGCTTAAGCTCGGACACCGGGGAGCTGTTTTTT. Amino acid sequence: CASSLSSDTGELFF.

The V call is TRBV3-1, the J call TRBJ2-2; weak D call: TRBD2 (6 bases). The germline gives CDR1 LGHDT, CDR2 YNNKEL (reference sequence). The CDR3 consists of 13 residues. Trimming shortened V by 4 bases and J by 6 bases, and 9 bases separated the two germline ends. The CDR3 sequence is CASSLRGSGELFF. The CDR3 nucleotides read TGTGCCAGCAGCCTACGGGGGTCCGGGGAGCTGTTTTTT. Full variable domain (remainder filled in from reference TRBV3-1 and TRBJ2-2): DTAVSQTPKYLVTQMGNDKSIKCEQNLGHDTMYWYKQDSKKFLKIMFSYNNKELIINETVPNRFSPKSPDKAHLNLHINSLELGDSAVYFCASSLRGSGELFFGEGSRLTVL.

The V and J genes are TRBV5-1 and TRBJ2-7; D might be TRBD2 (6 bases). Deletions cut 4 bases from V and 0 bases from J, with 14 bases between. CDR1 is SGHRS and CDR2 is YFSETQ in the germline V gene. The CDR3 covers 15 residues. CDR3: CASSPGEASSYEQYF. CDR3 nucleotide sequence: TGCGCCAGCAGCCCGGGAGAGGCGAGCTCCTACGAGCAGTACTTC.

This clonotype was seen ten or more times. The V and J genes are TRBV20-1 and TRBJ2-5, with D perhaps matching TRBD1 (6 bases). Germline V gene lookup returns CDR1 DFQATT and CDR2 SNEGSKA (reference sequence). Trimming left V 2 bases short and J 5 bases short, with 12 bases between. CDR3 length: 13 amino acids. The CDR3 DNA is TGCAGTGCTAGAAGCACAGGGACCGAGACCCAGTACTTC. Residues: CSARSTGTETQYF.

This clonotype occurred a few times. J is TRBJ1-1 and V is TRBV12-3 or TRBV12-4, with D uncertain. Trimming left V 0 bases short and J 4 bases short, with 15 bases between. This CDR3 region has 16 residues. The CDR3 reads CASSLAQGFRFTEAFF. In DNA form, the CDR3 reads TGTGCCAGCAGTTTAGCGCAAGGGTTTCGGTTCACTGAAGCTTTCTTT.

This clonotype came up many times. The chain uses TRBV20-1 and TRBJ2-7; no definite D call. Germline assignment: CDR1 DFQATT and CDR2 SNEGSKA (reference sequence). With 5 bases removed from V and 3 bases from J, the gap between germline ends came to 17 bases. The CDR3 totals 14 residues. This CDR3 is CSAFRESGSYEQYF. DNA for the CDR3: TGCAGTGCTTTTAGGGAATCGGGTAGCTACGAGCAGTACTTC.

This clonotype was counted many times. The V call is TRBV12-3 or TRBV12-4, the J call TRBJ2-1; 11 nucleotides agree with TRBD2. CDR3 length: 15 residues. With V trimmed by 2 bases and J by 4 bases, 1 base remained unmatched. CDR3 DNA sequence: TGTGCCAGCAGTTTACTAGCGGGGGGATACAATGAGCAGTTCTTC. Amino acid sequence: CASSLLAGGYNEQFF.

In this sample, this clonotype turned up many times. J is TRBJ2-1 and V is TRBV7-9; 8 bases line up with TRBD2. The CDR3 covers 14 residues. Germline trimming cut 4 bases from V and 4 bases from J; bases unmatched to any gene: 3. Per germline, CDR1 SEHNR and CDR2 FQNEAQ (reference sequence). CDR3 amino acids: CASSSQREYNEQFF. CDR3 DNA: TGTGCCAGCAGCTCCCAGCGGGAGTACAATGAGCAGTTCTTC.

In this sample, this clonotype turned up many times. The chain has TRBV2 and TRBJ2-7, with D maybe TRBD1 (6 bases). The CDR3 consists of 13 residues. V was shortened by 9 bases and J by 1 base, with 13 bases between the two germline ends. Germline-derived CDR1 and CDR2 are SNHLY and FYNNEI. CDR3 protein: CASRQAGSYEQYF. DNA of the CDR3: TGTGCCAGTCGACAGGCTGGGTCCTACGAGCAGTACTTC.

In this sample, this clonotype turned up many times. The gene calls are TRBV20-1 and TRBJ2-1; TRBD2 agrees at 7 bases. The CDR3 is 16 amino acids. The germline V gene has CDR1 DFQATT and CDR2 SNEGSKA (reference sequence). J was trimmed by 4 bases and V by 5 bases; bases with no gene match: 14. CDR3 sequence reads: CSALEPTGLLYNEQFF. The CDR3 DNA reads as TGCAGTGCTTTAGAGCCTACGGGACTACTTTACAATGAGCAGTTCTTC.

In its sample, this clonotype was seen a few times. The chain has TRBV7-2 and TRBJ2-1, with 8 bases identical to TRBD2. Germline V gene lookup returns CDR1 SGHTA and CDR2 FQGNSA. Trimming took 5 bases from V and 6 from J; bases not matched to a gene: 6. There are 14 residues in the CDR3. The CDR3 loop is CASSPSGRANEQFF. The CDR3 DNA is TGTGCCAGCAGCCCATCCGGGAGGGCCAATGAGCAGTTCTTC.

The J gene is TRBJ2-7, the V gene TRBV7-9; D might be TRBD2 (5 bases). The CDR3 extends over 10 amino acids. Trimming shortened V by 8 bases and J by 4 bases, and 6 bases separated the two germline ends. Germline V CDR1 and CDR2: SEHNR, FQNEAQ (reference sequence). Written as DNA, the CDR3 is TGTGCCAGCGGGAGTTACGAGCAGTACTTC. This gives the protein CASGSYEQYF.

This clonotype was counted ten times or more. The rearrangement uses TRBV12-3 or TRBV12-4 and TRBJ2-3; D gene ambiguous. With 6 bases removed from V and 0 bases from J, the gap between germline ends came to 7 bases. This CDR3 contains 13 residues. CDR3 nucleotide sequence: TGTGCCAGCAGCCCCCCTAGCACAGATACGCAGTATTTT. Translation: CASSPPSTDTQYF.

This clonotype was found many times. The chain employs TRBV5-1 and TRBJ2-5; 7 bases map to TRBD1. The CDR3 extends over 14 amino acids. Unmatched junction bases numbered 6, after V lost 7 bases and J lost 0 bases. The germline V gene has CDR1 SGHRS and CDR2 YFSETQ. The CDR3 DNA is TGCGCCAGCTACAGACAGGGCCACCAAGAGACCCAGTACTTC. It specifies CASYRQGHQETQYF.

In this sample, this clonotype turned up a few times. V is TRBV30 and J is TRBJ2-2, with 8 bases fitting TRBD2. Per the germline V gene, CDR1 is GTSNPN and CDR2 is SVGIG (reference sequence). With V trimmed by 0 bases and J by 3 bases, 3 bases remained unmatched. This CDR3 contains 15 residues. The CDR3 protein is CAWSVLAGDTGELFF. CDR3 nucleotides: TGTGCCTGGAGTGTTCTAGCGGGTGACACCGGGGAGCTGTTTTTT.

This clonotype appeared a few times. The CDR3 here is CASSLAGATGVDTQYF. CDR3 bases: TGTGCCAGCAGCTTAGCGGGGGCCACTGGGGTAGATACGCAGTATTTT. This rearrangement joins TRBV7-2 to TRBJ2-3, with D perhaps TRBD1 (6 bases). Looked up from germline, CDR1 is SGHTA and CDR2 is FQGNSA. V was cut by 0 bases and J by 5 bases, with 15 bases left in between. The CDR3 sequence is 16 residues long. The complete variable domain, with remaining parts taken from reference TRBV7-2 and TRBJ2-3, reads GAGVSQSPSNKVTEKGKDVELRCDPISGHTALYWYRQSLGQGLEFLIYFQGNSAPDKSGLPSDRFSAERTGGSVSTLTIQRTQQEDSAVYLCASSLAGATGVDTQYFGPGTRLTVL.

The rearrangement uses TRBV11-2 and TRBJ2-7; D gene uncertain. The germline CDR1 and CDR2 sequences are SGHAT and FQNNGV. The V end lost 1 base, the J end lost 3 bases, and 7 bases lay between the germline ends. There are 13 residues in the CDR3. This CDR3 reads CASSLASYYEQYF. The DNA for the CDR3 is TGTGCCAGCAGCTTAGCCTCCTACTACGAGCAGTACTTC.

This chain connects TRBV6-2 or TRBV6-3 to TRBJ2-1, with unresolved D. Germline CDR1 and CDR2: MNHEY and SVGEGT. The CDR3 runs to 12 residues. Trimming took off 5 bases at V and 9 bases at J, with 11 bases between the two ends. For the CDR3, the DNA is TGTGCCAGCAGTGATCTACTTGGTGAGCAGTTCTTC. The encoded protein is CASSDLLGEQFF.

This clonotype was seen a handful of times. This chain joins TRBV6-5 and TRBJ1-1, with 7 bases lining up with TRBD1. CDR3 length: 14 residues. Germline trimming cut 4 bases from V and 1 base from J; bases unmatched to any gene: 3. The germline CDR1 and CDR2 sequences are MNHEY and SVGAGI. The CDR3 sequence: CASSWGQKNTEAFF. The CDR3 DNA reads TGTGCCAGCAGTTGGGGACAGAAGAACACTGAAGCTTTCTTT.